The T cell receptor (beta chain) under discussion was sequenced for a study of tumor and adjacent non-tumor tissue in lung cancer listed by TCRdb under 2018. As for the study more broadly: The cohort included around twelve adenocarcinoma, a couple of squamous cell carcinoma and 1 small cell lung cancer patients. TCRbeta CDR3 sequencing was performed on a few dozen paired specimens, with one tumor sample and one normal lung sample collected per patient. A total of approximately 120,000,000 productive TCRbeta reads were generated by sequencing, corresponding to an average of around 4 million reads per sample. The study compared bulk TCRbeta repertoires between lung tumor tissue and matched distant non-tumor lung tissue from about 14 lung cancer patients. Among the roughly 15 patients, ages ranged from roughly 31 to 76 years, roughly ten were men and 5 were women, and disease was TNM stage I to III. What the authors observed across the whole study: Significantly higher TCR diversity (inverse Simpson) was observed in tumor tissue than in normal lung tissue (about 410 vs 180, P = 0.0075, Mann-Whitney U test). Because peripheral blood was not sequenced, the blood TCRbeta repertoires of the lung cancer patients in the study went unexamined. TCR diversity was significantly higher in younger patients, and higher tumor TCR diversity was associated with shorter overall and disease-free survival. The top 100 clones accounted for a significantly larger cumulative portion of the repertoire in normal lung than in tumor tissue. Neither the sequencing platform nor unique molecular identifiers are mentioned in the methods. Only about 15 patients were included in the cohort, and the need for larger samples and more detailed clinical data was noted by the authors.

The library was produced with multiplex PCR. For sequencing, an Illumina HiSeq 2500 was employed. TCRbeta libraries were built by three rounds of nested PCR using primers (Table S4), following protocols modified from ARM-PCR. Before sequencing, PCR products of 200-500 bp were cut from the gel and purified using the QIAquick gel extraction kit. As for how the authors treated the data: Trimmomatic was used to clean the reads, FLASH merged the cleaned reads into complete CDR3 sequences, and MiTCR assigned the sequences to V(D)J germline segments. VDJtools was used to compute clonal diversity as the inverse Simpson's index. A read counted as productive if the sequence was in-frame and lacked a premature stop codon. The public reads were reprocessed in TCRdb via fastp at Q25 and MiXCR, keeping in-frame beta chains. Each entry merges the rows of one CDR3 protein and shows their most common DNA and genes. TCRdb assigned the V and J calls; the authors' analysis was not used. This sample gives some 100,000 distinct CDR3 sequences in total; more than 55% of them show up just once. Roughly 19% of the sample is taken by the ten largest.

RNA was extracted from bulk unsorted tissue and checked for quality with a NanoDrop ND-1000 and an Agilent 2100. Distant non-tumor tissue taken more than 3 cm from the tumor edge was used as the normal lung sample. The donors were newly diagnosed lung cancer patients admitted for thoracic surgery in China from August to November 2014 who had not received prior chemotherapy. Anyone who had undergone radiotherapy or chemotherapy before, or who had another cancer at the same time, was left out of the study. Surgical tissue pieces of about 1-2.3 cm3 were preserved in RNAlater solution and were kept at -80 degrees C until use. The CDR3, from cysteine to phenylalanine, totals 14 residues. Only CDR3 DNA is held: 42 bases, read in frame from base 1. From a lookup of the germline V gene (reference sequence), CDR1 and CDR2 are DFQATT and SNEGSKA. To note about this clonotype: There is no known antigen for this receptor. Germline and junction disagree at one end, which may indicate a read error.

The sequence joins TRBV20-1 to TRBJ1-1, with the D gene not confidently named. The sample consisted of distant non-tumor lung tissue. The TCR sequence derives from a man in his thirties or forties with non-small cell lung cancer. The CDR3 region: CNARDWTGNTEAFF. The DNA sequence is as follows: TGCAATGCTAGAGATTGGACGGGCAACACTGAAGCTTTCTTT.